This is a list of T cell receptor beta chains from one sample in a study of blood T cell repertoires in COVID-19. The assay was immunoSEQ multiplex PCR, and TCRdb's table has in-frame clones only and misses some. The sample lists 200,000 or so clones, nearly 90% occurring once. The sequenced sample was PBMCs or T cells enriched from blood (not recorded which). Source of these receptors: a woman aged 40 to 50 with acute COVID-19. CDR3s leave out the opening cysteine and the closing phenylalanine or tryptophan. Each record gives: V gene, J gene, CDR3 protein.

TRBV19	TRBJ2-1	ASRVSGGFYNEQF
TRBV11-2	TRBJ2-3	ASSLESGRGHRDTQY
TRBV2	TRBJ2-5	ASSRDSQETQY
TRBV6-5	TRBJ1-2	ASRSSGEGYGYT
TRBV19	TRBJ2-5	ASSALTGTSGRQETQY
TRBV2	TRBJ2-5	ASSGGTSGGTGVVAQY
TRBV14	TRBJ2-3	ASSHIASDTQY
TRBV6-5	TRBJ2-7	ASSYSDRAEQY
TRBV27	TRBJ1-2	ASRDRGRYGYT
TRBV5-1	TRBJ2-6	ASSLSGPDRGGPGANVLT
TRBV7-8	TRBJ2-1	ASSFQTMSSYNEQF
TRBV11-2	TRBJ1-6	ASSLGGAGGKSPLH
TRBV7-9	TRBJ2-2	ASSLGDRDTGELF
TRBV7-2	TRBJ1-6	ASSYRQGAVGSPLH
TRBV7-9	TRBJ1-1	ASSLEGPGREAF
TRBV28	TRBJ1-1	ATRRMNTEAF
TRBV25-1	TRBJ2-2	ASSGDLAGVQF
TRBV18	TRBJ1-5	ASSPGQANSNQPQH
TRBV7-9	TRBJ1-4	ASSFAGTYTTNEKLF
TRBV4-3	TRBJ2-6	ASSQDWSGGSGANVLT
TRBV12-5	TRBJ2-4	ASGLTWTSVNIQY
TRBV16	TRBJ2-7	ASSTTNPGQGVYEQY
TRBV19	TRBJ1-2	ASSPGTAINYGYT
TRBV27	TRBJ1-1	ASSIQRNTEAF
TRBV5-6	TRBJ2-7	ASSLDRYGSYEQY
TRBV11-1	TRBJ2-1	ASSSRRGSYNEQF
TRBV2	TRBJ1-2	ASSSPGGAWGYT
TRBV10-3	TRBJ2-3	AISEYIGGSPSDTQY
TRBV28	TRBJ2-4	ASSEGQLQKIQY
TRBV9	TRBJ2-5	ASSVGSSGSKETQY
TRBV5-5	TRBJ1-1	ASSPPGIGNTEAF
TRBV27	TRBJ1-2	ASSLSGGAYGYT
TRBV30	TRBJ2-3	AWRTGGAGTGPDTQY
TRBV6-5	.	ASSPGGGAWTQY
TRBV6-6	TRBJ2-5	ASSLTAGETQY
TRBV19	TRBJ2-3	ASSIMVAGGDTQY
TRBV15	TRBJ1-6	ATSRDPGGDSPLH
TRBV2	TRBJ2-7	ASSASGYEQY
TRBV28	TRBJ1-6	ASSLTGGQGNSPLH
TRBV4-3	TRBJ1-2	ASSQVVQSQGAGGYT
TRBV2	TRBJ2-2	ASRGQGGTGELF
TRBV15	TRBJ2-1	ATNPGTEINEQF
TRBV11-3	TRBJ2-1	ASSRGLVPNEQF
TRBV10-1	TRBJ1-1	ASSDRQLEAF